The 27 T cell receptor beta chains below all came from one sample that was sequenced in a study of T cell repertoires in cytomegalovirus infection. Antigen specificity for these receptors is unknown. TCRdb passed the reads through MiXCR, listing each CDR3 protein once. The repertoire holds a few hundred thousand distinct CDR3 sequences, with about 33% as singletons. The sample was cultured PBMCs, taken from culture after CMV antigen stimulation. The receptor set was obtained from a human donor in good health (CMV status not recorded). Some clones in this sample may be carry-over from other donors' samples.

The chain employs TRBV12-3 or TRBV12-4 and TRBJ1-1, with D tentatively TRBD1 (5 bases). The CDR3 contains 16 residues. The germline V and J ends were trimmed by 3 bases and 0 bases, with 14 bases remaining between them. CDR3 amino acids: CASSLEDTALNTEAFF. The CDR3 nucleotides read TGTGCCAGCAGTTTGGAGGACACCGCTCTGAACACTGAAGCTTTCTTT.

This clonotype was seen a handful of times. The chain joins TRBV20-1 to TRBJ2-7; possible D gene TRBD2, 6 bases. The CDR3 extends over 14 amino acids. The germline CDR1 and CDR2 sequences are DFQATT and SNEGSKA (reference sequence). Between the trimmed V and J ends, which lost 0 bases and 4 bases, there was a span of 13 bases. CDR3 residues: CSAREGPGGYEQYF. In DNA, the CDR3 is TGCAGTGCTAGAGAAGGACCTGGGGGGTACGAGCAGTACTTC.

As concerns this clonotype: The germline gene is not matched at one end of the junction; a read error may be the cause. The J gene is TRBJ2-4, the V gene TRBV28; D is unresolved. The length of the CDR3 is 17 residues. CDR1 MDHEN and CDR2 SYDVKM come from the germline V gene. CDR3: CATSRHFSPEAKNIQYF. The CDR3 bases are TGTGCCACCAGTCGACATTTTTCCCCGGAGGCCAAAAACATTCAGTACTTC.

The gene calls are TRBV4-2 and TRBJ2-7; the D is unclear. The germline V and J ends were trimmed by 2 bases and 2 bases, with 10 bases remaining between them. CDR3 length equals 14 residues. Germline values: CDR1 LGHNA, CDR2 YNFKEQ. CDR3 nucleotide sequence: TGTGCCAGCAGCCAATCCCTAGGCCCCTACGAGCAGTACTTC. It is translated as CASSQSLGPYEQYF.

This rearrangement joins TRBV9 to TRBJ2-1, with 10 positions matching TRBD2. Germline V lookup: CDR1 SGDLS, CDR2 YYNGEE. The length of the CDR3 is 18 residues. Losses at the gene ends were 3 bases for V and 2 bases for J; bases not matched to a gene: 11. The CDR3 DNA is TGTGCCAGCAGCGCGGGACTAGCGCGAGTCGGGACCTACAATGAGCAGTTCTTC. This gives the protein CASSAGLARVGTYNEQFF.

CDR3 sequence reads: CSARVGNTYGYTF. The CDR3 bases are TGCAGTGCTAGAGTGGGGAACACCTATGGCTACACCTTC. This chain links TRBV20-1 with TRBJ1-2; D gene uncertain. Trimming removed 1 base from V and 4 bases from J, with 10 bases in between. CDR1 DFQATT and CDR2 SNEGSKA come from the germline V gene (reference sequence). CDR3 size: 13 residues.

This clonotype occurred a few times. The CDR3 DNA reads TGTGCCAGCAGCTTCGGGACAGCCTATGGCTACACCTTC. Encoded protein: CASSFGTAYGYTF. This chain links TRBV7-2 with TRBJ1-2; 7 bases are shared with TRBD1. After removal of 3 bases from V and 4 bases from J, the junction contained 2 bases not matched to a gene. The V gene's germline CDR1 is SGHTA and CDR2 FQGNSA. The CDR3 extends over 13 amino acids.

This chain links TRBV5-1 with TRBJ1-1; possible D gene TRBD1, 5 bases. Trimming stripped 4 bases from V and 9 bases from J, with 22 bases between. The germline CDR1 and CDR2 sequences are SGHRS and YFSETQ. The CDR3 consists of 15 residues. The CDR3 DNA reads TGCGCCAGCAGCATCGGGTATGGGAGGGGCGCTAAAGCTTTCTTT. Translated, it gives CASSIGYGRGAKAFF.

This clonotype was observed at least ten times. V usage is TRBV7-2 and J usage is TRBJ2-5; TRBD1 might be the D (6 bases). With 5 bases removed from V and 5 bases from J, the gap between germline ends came to 12 bases. The CDR3 runs to 13 residues. Germline-derived CDR1 and CDR2 are SGHTA and FQGNSA. The CDR3 protein is CASSAGVVETQYF. The CDR3 DNA reads TGTGCCAGCAGCGCAGGGGTCGTTGAGACCCAGTACTTC.

The chain recombines TRBV5-1 with TRBJ2-3; 8 bases line up with TRBD1. The CDR3 spans 16 residues. Germline-derived CDR1 and CDR2 are SGHRS and YFSETQ. J lost 0 bases, V lost 6 bases, and 9 bases had no gene match. CDR3 residues: CASTRGQGGSTDTQYF. The CDR3 region has the DNA TGCGCCAGCACCCGTGGACAGGGCGGGAGCACAGATACGCAGTATTTT.

This chain uses TRBV7-2 with TRBJ2-2, with D perhaps TRBD2 (5 bases). This CDR3 spans 14 amino acids. V was pared by 3 bases and J by 6 bases, with 11 bases between. Germline CDR1 reads SGHTA; CDR2 reads FQGNSA. Here the CDR3 DNA reads TGTGCCAGCAGCTTTGGGCCGGGATCCGGGGAGCTGTTTTTT. Amino acids: CASSFGPGSGELFF.

V is TRBV2 and J is TRBJ2-3; maybe TRBD1 (5 bases). The CDR3 length is 14 residues. Germline V gives CDR1 SNHLY, CDR2 FYNNEI. V was pared by 2 bases and J by 3 bases, with 9 bases between. CDR3 nucleotides: TGTGCCAGCAGTGAAATTCAGGGAACAGATACGCAGTATTTT. It is translated as CASSEIQGTDTQYF.

A few counts support this clonotype. The chain joins TRBV7-9 to TRBJ2-6; TRBD1 aligns across 7 bases. The CDR3 has 19 residues. Germline-derived CDR1 and CDR2 are SEHNR and FQNEAQ (reference sequence). V lost 3 bases, J lost 0 bases, and 11 bases stayed unmatched. This CDR3 reads CASSLTGIFLTSGANVLTF. For the CDR3, the DNA is TGTGCCAGCAGCTTGACAGGGATTTTCCTTACCTCTGGGGCCAACGTCCTGACTTTC.

A few counts support this clonotype. The V and J genes are TRBV7-8 and TRBJ2-7; 10 nucleotides line up with TRBD2. This CDR3 comprises 15 residues. Losses at the gene ends were 1 base for V and 5 bases for J; bases not matched to a gene: 5. Germline V gene sequence: CDR1 SGHVS, CDR2 FQNEAQ. CDR3 coding DNA: TGTGCCAGCAGCTTAGGTGCTAGCGGGAGCCACGAGCAGTACTTC. It is translated as CASSLGASGSHEQYF. The complete variable domain, with remaining parts taken from reference TRBV7-8 and TRBJ2-7, reads GAGVSQSPRYKVAKRGQDVALRCDPISGHVSLFWYQQALGQGPEFLTYFQNEAQLDKSGLPSDRFFAERPEGSVSTLKIQRTQQEDSAVYLCASSLGASGSHEQYFGPGTRLTVT.

This clonotype turned up a few times. This sequence joins TRBV19 and TRBJ2-1; perhaps TRBD1 as D (7 bases). Germline values: CDR1 LNHDA, CDR2 SQIVND (reference sequence). Trimming removed 2 bases at V and 4 bases at J, with 15 bases between. The CDR3 runs 16 residues. CDR3 bases: TGTGCCAGTAGTATATTTAAGACAGGGACTTACAATGAGCAGTTCTTC. This codes for CASSIFKTGTYNEQFF.

The DNA of the CDR3 is TGTGCCAGTAGTATATCAGGACTAGCGGGAGGAGCTGCCAAAAACATTCAGTACTTC. Translating gives CASSISGLAGGAAKNIQYF. V gene TRBV19 combines with J gene TRBJ2-4; 14 bases fit TRBD2. Germline assignment: CDR1 LNHDA and CDR2 SQIVND (reference sequence). The junction had 7 bases not matched to a gene; V was cut back by 2 bases and J by 1 base. The CDR3 is 19 residues long.

This clonotype was found a few times. This rearrangement joins TRBV20-1 to TRBJ2-7; TRBD1 is a possible D gene (6 bases). CDR1 is DFQATT, CDR2 SNEGSKA, per germline (reference sequence). V shed 6 bases and J shed 4 bases, with 16 bases lying between them. The CDR3 totals 13 residues. The CDR3 nucleotides read TGCAGTGCCTCAGGGGACGTCGGGTACGAGCAGTACTTC. Its protein is CSASGDVGYEQYF.

There are a few counts of this clonotype. This CDR3 reads CASRKSPSTSGNTGELFF. In DNA form, the CDR3 reads TGTGCCAGCAGGAAAAGCCCCTCTACTAGCGGGAACACCGGGGAGCTGTTTTTT. J is TRBJ2-2 and V is TRBV5-4; 8 nucleotides align to TRBD2. The germline CDR1 and CDR2 sequences are SGHNT and YYREEE (reference sequence). The CDR3 is made up of 18 amino acids. The V gene end was trimmed by 5 bases and the J gene end by 1 base; junction bases not matched to a gene: 13. Full variable domain (rest looked up from reference TRBV5-4 and TRBJ2-2): ETGVTQSPTHLIKTRGQQVTLRCSSQSGHNTVSWYQQALGQGPQFIFQYYREEENGRGNFPPRFSGLQFPNYSSELNVNALELDDSALYLCASRKSPSTSGNTGELFFGEGSRLTVL.

The chain employs TRBV7-9 and TRBJ1-5; a possible D gene is TRBD1 (5 bases). This CDR3 has 15 amino acids. Germline CDR1 and CDR2: SEHNR and FQNEAQ (reference sequence). The V gene lost 3 bases and the J gene lost 2 bases, with 11 bases spanning the gap. CDR3 in amino acids: CASSLGRVGNQPQHF. The CDR3 DNA follows: TGTGCCAGCAGCTTGGGCAGGGTTGGCAATCAGCCCCAGCATTTT.

This clonotype was counted between two and nine times. The chain links TRBV6-5 to TRBJ2-5, with no clear D. The CDR3 spans 15 residues. Trimming pared 0 bases from V and 4 bases from J, leaving 12 bases between. Germline CDR1 and CDR2: MNHEY and SVGAGI. CDR3 in DNA: TGTGCCAGCAGTTACTCGGGGTCTTTCTTAGAGACCCAGTACTTC. This sequence encodes CASSYSGSFLETQYF.

The V and J genes are TRBV7-9 and TRBJ2-7; a weak D match, TRBD2 (5 bases). The CDR3 spans 13 residues. Germline V gene data show CDR1 as SEHNR and CDR2 as FQNEAQ (reference sequence). V lost 6 bases and J lost 1, with 10 bases in between. CDR3 sequence reads: CASRGRESYEQYF. For the CDR3, the DNA is TGTGCCAGCAGAGGGAGAGAATCCTACGAGCAGTACTTC. Full variable domain (missing parts from reference TRBV7-9 and TRBJ2-7): DTGVSQNPRHKITKRGQNVTFRCDPISEHNRLYWYRQTLGQGPEFLTYFQNEAQLEKSRLLSDRFSAERPKGSFSTLEIQRTEQGDSAMYLCASRGRESYEQYFGPGTRLTVT.

This clonotype was detected a few times. The gene calls are TRBV12-3 or TRBV12-4 and TRBJ1-2; tentative D call: TRBD1 (5 bases). The CDR3 has 15 amino acids. Between the trimmed V and J ends, which lost 7 bases and 4 bases, there was a span of 19 bases. The CDR3 loop is CASTAMGGTGYGYTF. In nucleotides, the CDR3 is TGTGCCAGCACCGCCATGGGGGGAACGGGCTATGGCTACACCTTC.

Ten or more counts support this clonotype. CDR3 coding DNA: TGTGCCAGCAGCGAACAGGGGACCTCCTACGAGCAGTACTTC. It codes for CASSEQGTSYEQYF. The chain carries TRBV7-2 and TRBJ2-7, with 7 bases fitting TRBD1. The junction had 4 bases not matched to a gene; V was cut back by 5 bases and J by 0 bases. This CDR3 is built from 14 residues. Germline CDR1 reads SGHTA; CDR2 reads FQGNSA.

This chain links TRBV4-3 with TRBJ2-6, with 7 bases aligning to TRBD2. CDR1 LGHNA and CDR2 YSLEER come from the germline V gene. Germline trimming cut 2 bases from V and 0 bases from J; bases unmatched to any gene: 4. The CDR3 totals 17 residues. CDR3 sequence reads: CASSQRLASSGANVLTF. CDR3 in DNA: TGCGCCAGCAGCCAACGACTAGCAAGCTCTGGGGCCAACGTCCTGACTTTC.

This clonotype was seen more than once but under ten times. This sequence joins TRBV4-3 and TRBJ2-1; D remains unclear. CDR1 and CDR2 from the germline V gene are LGHNA and YSLEER. The CDR3 sequence is 13 residues long. V was clipped by 4 bases and J by 8 bases, with 12 bases between them. Written as DNA, the CDR3 is TGCGCCAGCAGCCCGGTCGGGCTGTATGAGCAGTTCTTC. The encoded protein is CASSPVGLYEQFF.

V gene TRBV19 combines with J gene TRBJ2-2, with 9 bases matching TRBD1. The germline gives CDR1 LNHDA, CDR2 SQIVND (reference sequence). J lost 9 bases, V lost 1 base, and 12 bases had no gene match. CDR3 length: 17 residues. In DNA form, the CDR3 reads TGTGCCAGTAGTATAGTTGTGGGACAGGGTTTGTCCCGGGAGCTGTTTTTT. Amino acid sequence: CASSIVVGQGLSRELFF.

This clonotype was seen at least ten times. This chain uses TRBV6-1 with TRBJ1-2; TRBD1 matches at 7 bases. The V and J ends lost 5 bases and 3 bases, in that order; junction bases with no gene match: 3. The CDR3 length is 13 residues. The germline CDR1 and CDR2 sequences are MNHNS and SASEGT. The CDR3 coding sequence is TGTGCCAGCAGTCCACAGGGGCACTATGGCTACACCTTC. Protein product: CASSPQGHYGYTF.